The 8 T cell receptor beta chains below all came from one sample that was sequenced in a study of Graves' ophthalmopathy and Graves' hyperthyroidism (dated by TCRdb to 2017 to 2018). Reads for this sample came from an Illumina HiSeq 2000. For repertoire sequencing, TCR beta CDR3 regions were amplified from RNA transcripts. A first-round RT-PCR used HTBI primers with the Qiagen OneStep RT-PCR kit, followed by a second-round multiplex PCR, size selection and purification. In-frame beta chains were kept once TCRdb had trimmed the public reads at Q25 with fastp and called clones with MiXCR. Rows merge per CDR3 protein into single entries with the most common DNA and genes. For this sample the table gives 620,000 or so distinct CDR3 sequences, of which 20% to 25% were detected only once. Around 6.9% of the sample goes to the ten largest clones. Sample: peripheral blood. The origin of the receptors is a woman aged 18-29 years with stable Graves' hyperthyroidism. Some clones in this sample may be carry-over from other donors' samples. Donor details come from another sample of the same person, matched by shared clones.

This clonotype was seen a few times. The rearrangement uses TRBV11-2 and TRBJ1-3; TRBD1 aligns across 7 bases. CDR3 size: 14 residues. Trimming at V came to 7 bases and at J to 4 bases, leaving 7 bases not matched to a gene. The germline V gene has CDR1 SGHAT and CDR2 FQNNGV. In DNA form, the CDR3 reads TGTGCCAGCAAGCCACTGGACAGGGGAAACACCATATATTTT. Its protein product is CASKPLDRGNTIYF.

This rearrangement joins TRBV10-3 to TRBJ1-2; TRBD1 aligns across 9 bases. The CDR3 length is 20 residues. V shed 6 bases, J shed 5 bases, and the junction held 25 bases outside the gene matches. From germline, CDR1 is ENHRY and CDR2 SYGVKD. The CDR3 spells CAIRRVVYPDRGPYEYGYTF. CDR3 coding DNA: TGTGCCATCAGACGCGTTGTATATCCGGACAGGGGACCTTATGAGTATGGCTACACCTTC.

The chain is built from TRBV18 and TRBJ2-7; 7 bases are a match to TRBD2. Germline values: CDR1 KGHSH, CDR2 LQKENI. This CDR3 spans 17 amino acids. The V segment lost 2 bases and the J segment 1 base; nucleotides outside the gene matches: 11. CDR3 in DNA: TGTGCCAGCTCACCATCACTCCAACTAGCGATATCCTACGAGCAGTACTTC. This sequence encodes CASSPSLQLAISYEQYF.

This rearrangement joins TRBV5-4 to TRBJ2-7; D call uncertain. The CDR3 loop spans 13 amino acids. V dropped 2 bases and J dropped 7 bases, with 13 bases sitting between them. Per the germline V gene, CDR1 is SGHNT and CDR2 is YYREEE (reference sequence). The CDR3 sequence is CASSFGILGEQYF. The CDR3 region has the DNA TGTGCCAGCAGCTTTGGGATATTGGGGGAGCAGTACTTC. Drawing the rest from reference TRBV5-4 and TRBJ2-7, the complete variable domain is ETGVTQSPTHLIKTRGQQVTLRCSSQSGHNTVSWYQQALGQGPQFIFQYYREEENGRGNFPPRFSGLQFPNYSSELNVNALELDDSALYLCASSFGILGEQYFGPGTRLTVT.

The table lists this clonotype with many counts. The rearrangement uses TRBV29-1 and TRBJ1-5; the match to TRBD1 covers 7 bases. Germline V gene sequence: CDR1 SQVTM, CDR2 ANQGSEA. The CDR3 runs 15 residues. V lost 6 bases and J lost 2; bases outside the gene matches: 10. CDR3 DNA sequence: TGCAGCGTGAAGACAGGGAGGGAGGGCAATCAGCCCCAGCATTTT. This encodes CSVKTGREGNQPQHF.

This clonotype was seen at least ten times. CDR3 sequence: CASSLQAGDIQETQYF. CDR3 in DNA: TGTGCCAGCAGCCTCCAAGCGGGGGACATTCAAGAGACCCAGTACTTC. The rearrangement uses TRBV7-2 and TRBJ2-5; 8 nucleotides match TRBD2. Trimming removed 5 bases from V and 2 bases from J; junction bases left unmatched: 10. The V gene's germline CDR1 is SGHTA and CDR2 FQGNSA. CDR3 length: 16 residues.

The J gene is TRBJ1-3, the V gene TRBV27; unclear D gene. V was pared by 4 bases and J by 1 base, with 14 bases between. This CDR3 contains 16 residues. CDR1 is MNHEY and CDR2 is SMNVEV in the germline V gene (reference sequence). The CDR3 loop is CASSYRGGFSGNTIYF. CDR3 DNA sequence: TGTGCCAGCAGTTATCGGGGTGGCTTTTCTGGAAACACCATATATTTT.

This chain uses TRBV7-8 with TRBJ2-7, with D possibly TRBD1 on 6 matching bases. Trimming pared 3 bases from V and 3 bases from J, leaving 18 bases between. Germline CDR1 and CDR2: SGHVS and FQNEAQ. The CDR3 is 16 residues long. In DNA, the CDR3 is TGTGCCAGCAGCTTGCCCCGCTTAAAGGGGGTCTACGAGCAGTACTTC. Amino acids: CASSLPRLKGVYEQYF.